One sample yielded the 32 T cell receptor beta chains listed below, sequenced in a study of blood T cell repertoires in COVID-19. This table comes from immunoSEQ multiplex PCR, and its TCRdb copy is limited to in-frame clones, with some not included. The sample holds roughly 40,000 clones, roughly 86% seen once. The sequencing input was peripheral blood. These receptors all come from a man between 65 and 80 years old with acute or convalescent COVID-19.

The V and J genes are TRBV18 and TRBJ2-1; D is perhaps TRBD1 (5 bases). Germline values: CDR1 KGHSH, CDR2 LQKENI. The CDR3 runs to 17 residues. Deletions cut 2 bases from V and 2 bases from J, with 16 bases between. CDR3 in DNA: TGTGCCAGCTCACCAGGGTTCGAAGGGGTCGCCTACAATGAGCAGTTCTTC. It specifies CASSPGFEGVAYNEQFF.

The chain employs TRBV6-5 and TRBJ1-3, with D unclear. Germline V gene sequence: CDR1 MNHEY, CDR2 SVGAGI. CDR3 length: 15 amino acids. Deletions cut 2 bases from V and 0 bases from J, with 8 bases between. CDR3 bases: TGTGCCAGCAGTTACGATACAGACTCTGGAAACACCATATATTTT. Translating it yields CASSYDTDSGNTIYF.

The chain joins TRBV3-1 (or the pseudogene TRBV3-2) to TRBJ1-5; 8 bases fit TRBD1. Trimming removed 4 bases from V and 5 bases from J; junction bases left unmatched: 10. Germline V gene sequence: CDR1 LGHDT, CDR2 YNNKEL (reference sequence). The CDR3 has 16 amino acids. The CDR3 loop reads CASSRHRDRGYQPQHF. Written as DNA, the CDR3 is TGTGCCAGCAGCCGACATAGAGACAGGGGATATCAGCCCCAGCATTTT.

Within the sample, this clone is medium-sized. The genes are TRBV3-1 (or the pseudogene TRBV3-2) and TRBJ2-6; D may be TRBD1 (5 bases). The V end lost 6 bases, the J end lost 0 bases, and 6 bases lay between the germline ends. This CDR3 is built from 14 residues. The germline CDR1 and CDR2 sequences are LGHDT and YNNKEL (reference sequence). CDR3 sequence (DNA): TGTGCCAGCAGGACAGCCTCTGGGGCCAACGTCCTGACTTTC. Translated: CASRTASGANVLTF.

The rearrangement joins TRBV7-9 to TRBJ2-5; 7 positions agree with TRBD1. V shed 5 bases and J 4 bases; nucleotides not matched to a gene: 4. The CDR3 totals 13 residues. Germline CDR1 SEHNR, CDR2 FQNEAQ (reference sequence). CDR3 sequence (DNA): TGTGCCAGCAGCCAATCAGGGGGAGAGACCCAGTACTTC. As protein: CASSQSGGETQYF.

The chain joins TRBV7-6 to TRBJ1-4; TRBD1 matches at 8 bases. CDR1 and CDR2 from the germline V gene are SGHVS and FNYEAQ. J was trimmed by 8 bases and V by 5 bases; bases with no gene match: 10. The CDR3 is 15 amino acids. CDR3 nucleotides: TGTGCCAGCAGCCCCTCCCGGGACAGGCGCGAAAAACTGTTTTTT. It specifies CASSPSRDRREKLFF. The full variable domain, rest sourced from reference TRBV7-6 and TRBJ1-4, is GAGVSQSPRYKVTKRGQDVALRCDPISGHVSLYWYRQALGQGPEFLTYFNYEAQQDKSGLPNDRFSAERPEGSISTLTIQRTEQRDSAMYRCASSPSRDRREKLFFGSGTQLSVL.

V is TRBV15 and J is TRBJ2-5; 7 bases align to TRBD1. This CDR3 has 14 residues. The V gene end was trimmed by 4 bases and the J gene end by 2 bases; junction bases not matched to a gene: 4. Per germline, CDR1 LNHNV and CDR2 YYDKDF (reference sequence). The CDR3 here is CATSIGTEQETQYF. CDR3 nucleotides: TGTGCCACCAGCATAGGGACAGAGCAAGAGACCCAGTACTTC.

The rearrangement joins TRBV27 to TRBJ2-7, with 9 bases lining up with TRBD2. Per the germline V gene, CDR1 is MNHEY and CDR2 is SMNVEV (reference sequence). The CDR3 runs 15 residues. V dropped 4 bases and J dropped 5; count of bases not matched to a gene: 9. CDR3 residues: CASSSRRGGGDEQYF. The CDR3 DNA is TGTGCCAGCAGTTCGCGGCGGGGGGGTGGCGACGAGCAGTACTTC.

The J gene is TRBJ1-1, the V gene TRBV20-1; a possible D gene is TRBD1 (5 bases). The CDR3 is 10 residues long. V was cut by 7 bases and J by 12 bases, with 15 bases left in between. CDR1 and CDR2 (germline): DFQATT, SNEGSKA (reference sequence). In nucleotides, the CDR3 is TGCAGTGGAATTAGGGGCGAGTCTTTCTTT. It codes for CSGIRGESFF.

This clone was seen more than once but under ten times. This chain connects TRBV6-5 to TRBJ1-6, with 7 bases identical to TRBD1. The CDR3 sequence is 15 residues long. Trimming at V came to 6 bases and at J to 6 bases, leaving 8 bases not matched to a gene. CDR1 and CDR2 (germline): MNHEY, SVGAGI. The CDR3 nucleotides are TGTGCCAGCAGGCGGCAGGGGGGAGGTAATTCACCCCTCCACTTT. This encodes CASRRQGGGNSPLHF.

The J gene is TRBJ1-4, the V gene TRBV7-9; 7 bases are a match to TRBD1. The CDR3 covers 13 residues. With 5 bases clipped from V and 8 bases from J, the junction kept 5 bases outside the gene matches. In germline, CDR1 is SEHNR, CDR2 FQNEAQ (reference sequence). The CDR3 sequence is CASSPTGTEKLFF. CDR3 DNA sequence: TGTGCCAGCAGCCCGACAGGGACGGAAAAACTGTTTTTT.

The rearrangement joins TRBV30 to TRBJ2-6, with D possibly being TRBD1 (6 bases). Trimming stripped 6 bases from V and 2 bases from J, with 11 bases between. The CDR3 is 14 residues long. Germline loops: CDR1 GTSNPN, CDR2 SVGIG (reference sequence). The CDR3 DNA sequence: TGTGCCTGTAATTCAGGGGCTGGGGCCAACGTCCTGACTTTC. Amino acid sequence: CACNSGAGANVLTF.

The rearrangement uses TRBV27 and TRBJ2-3; D possibly corresponds to TRBD1 (5 bases). The CDR3 is 14 amino acids. The germline V and J ends were trimmed by 2 bases and 4 bases, with 10 bases remaining between them. Germline V gene sequence: CDR1 MNHEY, CDR2 SMNVEV (reference sequence). The CDR3 region has the DNA TGTGCCAGCAGTTTAAATAGGGGATCAGATACGCAGTATTTT. Its translation: CASSLNRGSDTQYF.

The J gene is TRBJ2-2, the V gene TRBV18, with D possibly being TRBD1 (6 bases). V shed 1 base and J shed 2 bases, with 11 bases lying between them. CDR1 and CDR2 (germline): KGHSH, LQKENI. CDR3 length: 16 residues. CDR3 sequence (DNA): TGTGCCAGCTCACCACTACTGGACAGAAACACCGGGGAGCTGTTTTTT. It yields the protein CASSPLLDRNTGELFF.

The chain couples TRBV5-5 to TRBJ2-4, with 8 positions matching TRBD1. With V trimmed by 4 bases and J by 7 bases, 7 bases remained unmatched. The CDR3 has 14 amino acids. Germline CDR1 SGHKS, CDR2 YYEKEE (reference sequence). The CDR3 here is CASSLWTGRNIQYF. In DNA form, the CDR3 reads TGTGCCAGCAGCCTATGGACAGGGCGGAACATTCAGTACTTC.

V and J are TRBV2 and TRBJ1-1; 7 nucleotides agree with TRBD1. The CDR3 is 17 amino acids. Germline CDR1 and CDR2: SNHLY and FYNNEI. The J segment lost 0 bases and the V segment lost 6 bases, leaving 13 bases of the junction unmatched. Here the CDR3 DNA reads TGTGCCAGCAGCCTAGACAGGGTCGGGGGCATGAACACTGAAGCTTTCTTT. Its translation: CASSLDRVGGMNTEAFF.

This clone was detected only once. This sequence joins TRBV7-2 and TRBJ1-1; TRBD1 matches at 9 bases. This CDR3 is built from 14 residues. Germline CDR1 reads SGHTA; CDR2 reads FQGNSA. V was pared by 7 bases and J by 6 bases, with 9 bases of the junction left unmatched. The CDR3 DNA follows: TGTGCCAGCACCTCACAGGGGGCGCGGTCTGAAGCTTTCTTT. Translation gives CASTSQGARSEAFF.

The chain employs TRBV3-1 (or the pseudogene TRBV3-2) and TRBJ1-4, with 7 bases matching TRBD1. The CDR3 consists of 13 residues. Germline V gene sequence: CDR1 LGHDT, CDR2 YNNKEL (reference sequence). Trimming cost V 5 bases and J 10 bases; bases outside gene matches: 7. CDR3 sequence reads: CASSGRQGGKLFF. In DNA form, the CDR3 reads TGTGCCAGCAGCGGACGACAGGGCGGAAAACTGTTTTTT.

The chain couples TRBV7-9 to TRBJ2-5; TRBD1 aligns across 8 bases. V shed 4 bases, J shed 1 base, and the junction held 8 bases outside the gene matches. Germline V gene sequence: CDR1 SEHNR, CDR2 FQNEAQ (reference sequence). This CDR3 is 16 amino acids long. CDR3: CASSSYRGASQETQYF. CDR3 coding DNA: TGTGCCAGCAGCTCCTACAGGGGGGCATCCCAAGAGACCCAGTACTTC.

The chain has TRBV30 and TRBJ2-3; 8 nucleotides match TRBD1. Trimming at V came to 0 bases and at J to 5 bases, leaving 7 bases not matched to a gene. CDR3 size: 15 residues. Germline V CDR1 and CDR2: GTSNPN, SVGIG (reference sequence). CDR3 protein: CAWSVPRGQVDTQYF. In DNA form, the CDR3 reads TGTGCCTGGAGTGTACCCAGGGGGCAGGTAGATACGCAGTATTTT.

The CDR3 protein is CASRGGTGYTGELFF. The CDR3 bases are TGTGCCAGCAGGGGGGGGACAGGGTACACCGGGGAGCTGTTTTTT. The chain uses TRBV7-8 and TRBJ2-2; TRBD1 matches at 9 bases. CDR3 length: 15 amino acids. V was clipped by 6 bases and J by 3 bases; unmatched bases: 5. The germline CDR1 and CDR2 sequences are SGHVS and FQNEAQ.

The V call is TRBV3-1 (or the pseudogene TRBV3-2), the J call TRBJ2-7; possible D gene TRBD2, 7 bases. CDR3 length: 15 amino acids. Trimming left V 0 bases short and J 2 bases short, with 11 bases between. From germline, CDR1 is LGHDT and CDR2 YNNKEL (reference sequence). The CDR3 loop reads CASSQEVGGPYEQYF. The CDR3 DNA reads as TGTGCCAGCAGCCAAGAAGTCGGGGGGCCCTACGAGCAGTACTTC.

This rearrangement joins TRBV18 to TRBJ2-5; perhaps TRBD2 as D (6 bases). This CDR3 region has 14 residues. Trimming removed 2 bases from V and 0 bases from J, with 7 bases in between. CDR1 is KGHSH and CDR2 is LQKENI in the germline V gene. Here the CDR3 reads CASSPGGYQETQYF. DNA of the CDR3: TGTGCCAGCTCACCAGGGGGGTACCAAGAGACCCAGTACTTC.

The chain links TRBV5-6 to TRBJ2-1, with D maybe TRBD1 (5 bases). Germline CDR1 is SGHDT and CDR2 is YYEEEE. This CDR3 has 11 residues. Trimming removed 4 bases from V and 10 bases from J, with 9 bases in between. The CDR3 spells CASSRQLEQFF. CDR3 DNA: TGTGCCAGCAGCCGACAGTTGGAGCAGTTCTTC.

V gene TRBV3-1 (or the pseudogene TRBV3-2) combines with J gene TRBJ1-1; 11 nucleotides line up with TRBD1. Unmatched junction bases numbered 7, after V lost 3 bases and J lost 7 bases. The CDR3 runs 15 residues. Germline lookup yields CDR1 LGHDT and CDR2 YNNKEL (reference sequence). The CDR3 region is CASSHKGQGVGEAFF. The CDR3 DNA follows: TGTGCCAGCAGCCATAAGGGACAGGGGGTAGGTGAAGCTTTCTTT.

The V gene is TRBV30, the J gene TRBJ1-4; 11 bases line up with TRBD1. The V segment lost 3 bases and the J segment 8 bases; nucleotides outside the gene matches: 5. The CDR3 length is 14 residues. Germline loops: CDR1 GTSNPN, CDR2 SVGIG (reference sequence). The CDR3 loop reads CAWRRGTGGEKLFF. The DNA of the CDR3 is TGTGCCTGGAGAAGGGGGACAGGGGGAGAAAAACTGTTTTTT. Full variable domain (remainder filled in from reference TRBV30 and TRBJ1-4): SQTIHQWPATLVQPVGSPLSLECTVEGTSNPNLYWYRQAAGRGLQLLFYSVGIGQISSEVPQNLSASRPQDRQFILSSKKLLLSDSGFYLCAWRRGTGGEKLFFGSGTQLSVL.

This chain connects TRBV25-1 to TRBJ1-5; 9 nucleotides line up with TRBD1. Per germline, CDR1 MGHDK and CDR2 SYGVNS. The CDR3 runs to 15 residues. V lost 4 bases, J lost 4 bases, and 5 bases stayed unmatched. For the CDR3, the DNA is TGTGCCAGCAGTGGGGGGACAGGGCGTAATCAGCCCCAGCATTTT. Protein product: CASSGGTGRNQPQHF. The variable domain in full, with the rest retrieved from reference TRBV25-1 and TRBJ1-5, is EADIYQTPRYLVIGTGKKITLECSQTMGHDKMYWYQQDPGMELHLIHYSYGVNSTEKGDLSSESTVSRIRTEHFPLTLESARPSHTSQYLCASSGGTGRNQPQHFGDGTRLSIL.

This chain links TRBV5-1 with TRBJ2-5, with 9 bases that match TRBD2. CDR3 length equals 16 residues. After removal of 4 bases from V and 0 bases from J, the junction contained 7 bases not matched to a gene. From germline, CDR1 is SGHRS and CDR2 YFSETQ. In DNA form, the CDR3 reads TGCGCCAGCAGCCATAAGCGGGGGGAGTACCAAGAGACCCAGTACTTC. This gives the protein CASSHKRGEYQETQYF.

V and J are TRBV5-4 and TRBJ2-1; 7 nucleotides match TRBD2. Germline lookup yields CDR1 SGHNT and CDR2 YYREEE (reference sequence). CDR3 length equals 15 residues. V dropped 3 bases and J dropped 2; count of bases not matched to a gene: 5. In nucleotides, the CDR3 is TGTGCCAGCAGCTCTACAGCGGGAACCTACAATGAGCAGTTCTTC. Translated: CASSSTAGTYNEQFF.

The chain carries TRBV11-1 and TRBJ2-2; 8 nucleotides line up with TRBD1. CDR3 length equals 16 residues. V shed 5 bases, J shed 4 bases, and the junction held 9 bases outside the gene matches. Germline CDR1 SGHAT, CDR2 FQDESV (reference sequence). In DNA, the CDR3 is TGTGCCAGCAGCCTGACAGGGGCGGTGGTCACCGGGGAGCTGTTTTTT. Translation gives CASSLTGAVVTGELFF.

V is TRBV7-9 and J is TRBJ1-6; D is ambiguous. The CDR3 is made up of 16 amino acids. Germline V gene sequence: CDR1 SEHNR, CDR2 FQNEAQ (reference sequence). V was shortened by 7 bases and J by 5 bases, with 18 bases between the two germline ends. The CDR3 sequence: CASNTDRGSDNSPLHF. As DNA, the CDR3 is TGTGCCAGCAATACAGACCGGGGATCTGATAATTCACCCCTCCACTTT. The entire variable domain, with the rest obtained from reference TRBV7-9 and TRBJ1-6, is as follows: DTGVSQNPRHKITKRGQNVTFRCDPISEHNRLYWYRQTLGQGPEFLTYFQNEAQLEKSRLLSDRFSAERPKGSFSTLEIQRTEQGDSAMYLCASNTDRGSDNSPLHFGNGTRLTVT.

In its sample, this clone was seen a few times. The chain combines TRBV3-1 (or the pseudogene TRBV3-2) with TRBJ1-4, with a tentative D call TRBD1 (6 bases). Germline-derived CDR1 and CDR2 are LGHDT and YNNKEL (reference sequence). V was cut by 3 bases and J by 8 bases, with 10 bases left in between. This CDR3 is 13 amino acids long. The DNA for the CDR3 is TGTGCCAGCAGCCACGGGGGGGCCGAAAAACTGTTTTTT. Amino acid sequence: CASSHGGAEKLFF.